One sample yielded the 25 T cell receptor beta chains listed below, sequenced in a study of CD8+ T cells in alopecia areata. cDNA prepared by RNA extraction and subsequent reverse transcription served as the template for sequencing. Assay: immunoSEQ multiplex PCR; the TCRdb copy retains only in-frame clones and omits some. The top ten hold roughly 0.91% of the sample, which has just over 150,000 clones, just over 65% seen once. Treatment described: oral pan-JAK inhibitor, 5-10 mg twice daily. This specimen was CD4+ T cells sorted from blood, taken at week 4, from a patient treated with tofacitinib. Receptor source: a human donor with alopecia areata.

The rearrangement joins TRBV6-5 to TRBJ1-2; no clear D gene. CDR1 MNHEY and CDR2 SVGAGI come from the germline V gene. V lost 2 bases and J 2 bases, leaving 9 bases between the germline ends. The CDR3 sequence is 14 residues long. CDR3: CASSYRRANYGYTF. CDR3 in DNA: TGTGCCAGCAGTTACAGACGGGCCAACTATGGCTACACCTTC.

The V and J genes are TRBV4-2 and TRBJ2-7; perhaps TRBD1 as D (6 bases). The germline V gene has CDR1 LGHNA and CDR2 YNFKEQ. There are 15 residues in the CDR3. Trimming took 1 base from V and 2 from J, leaving 12 bases between them. This chain's CDR3 is CASSQVQGIAYEQYF. CDR3 DNA sequence: TGTGCCAGCAGCCAAGTACAGGGAATCGCCTACGAGCAGTACTTC.

Points on this clone: At the DNA level, this CDR3 is encoded by other sequences in the same sample as well. This chain connects TRBV29-1 to TRBJ2-2; a weak D match, TRBD1 (5 bases). The V gene lost 3 bases and the J gene lost 0 bases, with 5 bases spanning the gap. Per the germline V gene, CDR1 is SQVTM and CDR2 is ANQGSEA. The CDR3 covers 13 residues. The CDR3 region has the DNA TGCAGCGTTGACAGGGCGAACACCGGGGAGCTGTTTTTT. Translation gives CSVDRANTGELFF.

The rearrangement links TRBV29-1 to TRBJ1-2, with no clear D. Germline V gene sequence: CDR1 SQVTM, CDR2 ANQGSEA. V was shortened by 3 bases and J by 4 bases, with 12 bases between the two germline ends. The CDR3 runs 13 residues. The CDR3 DNA follows: TGCAGCGTTGAGGAAAGCCAGCTCTATGGCTACACCTTC. This translates into CSVEESQLYGYTF.

This chain joins TRBV30 and TRBJ1-1, with no clear D. CDR3 length equals 13 residues. Trimming pared 3 bases from V and 0 bases from J, leaving 8 bases between. CDR1 is GTSNPN and CDR2 is SVGIG in the germline V gene (reference sequence). CDR3: CAWSHFMNTEAFF. The CDR3 nucleotides read TGTGCCTGGAGCCACTTCATGAACACTGAAGCTTTCTTT.

The chain combines TRBV27 with TRBJ1-1; TRBD1 matches at 7 bases. Germline CDR1 reads MNHEY; CDR2 reads SMNVEV (reference sequence). J gave up 1 base and V 6 bases, and 5 bases lay outside the gene matches. This CDR3 spans 14 amino acids. The CDR3 DNA sequence: TGTGCCAGCAGAACACAGGGGACGAACACTGAAGCTTTCTTT. As protein: CASRTQGTNTEAFF.

As to this clone: The same CDR3 arises from other DNA sequences in this sample as well. The gene calls are TRBV5-1 and TRBJ1-1, with D perhaps matching TRBD1 (5 bases). Germline V gives CDR1 SGHRS, CDR2 YFSETQ. This CDR3 is 13 amino acids long. V lost 0 bases and J 8 bases, leaving 11 bases between the germline ends. Here the CDR3 reads CASSLGGGTEAFF. CDR3 bases: TGCGCCAGCAGCTTGGGAGGTGGGACCGAAGCTTTCTTT.

This rearrangement joins TRBV6-5 to TRBJ2-2; a weak D match, TRBD1 (5 bases). V was cut by 5 bases and J by 9 bases, with 10 bases left in between. This CDR3 has 12 amino acids. From germline, CDR1 is MNHEY and CDR2 SVGAGI. The CDR3 reads CASSPRARELFF. CDR3 DNA: TGTGCCAGCAGTCCCAGGGCCAGGGAGCTGTTTTTT.

Of note for this clone: The sample has other DNA sequences that encode this CDR3 too. This rearrangement joins TRBV11-2 to TRBJ2-5; D gene uncertain. There are 11 residues in the CDR3. CDR1 and CDR2 (germline): SGHAT, FQNNGV. Trimming took off 1 base at V and 5 bases at J, with 2 bases between the two ends. The DNA for the CDR3 is TGTGCCAGCAGCTTAGTGGAGACCCAGTACTTC. Translation gives CASSLVETQYF. Based on the CDR3 plus reference TRBV11-2 and TRBJ2-5, the full variable domain is EAGVAQSPRYKIIEKRQSVAFWCNPISGHATLYWYQQILGQGPKLLIQFQNNGVVDDSQLPKDRFSAERLKGVDSTLKIQPAKLEDSAVYLCASSLVETQYFGPGTRLLVL.

This clone was found a few times. The chain employs TRBV10-3 and TRBJ1-3; D unclear. V was clipped by 6 bases and J by 1 base, with 7 bases between them. This CDR3 region has 13 residues. Germline lookup yields CDR1 ENHRY and CDR2 SYGVKD. The CDR3: CAIRPPSGNTIYF. CDR3 sequence (DNA): TGTGCCATCAGGCCTCCTTCTGGAAACACCATATATTTT.

A few counts support this clone. The chain is built from TRBV18 and TRBJ1-4; D is ambiguous. Trimming took off 0 bases at V and 10 bases at J, with 12 bases between the two ends. The CDR3 spans 14 residues. The germline V gene encodes CDR1 KGHSH and CDR2 LQKENI. CDR3 sequence reads: CASSPPWPPGKLFF. The CDR3 DNA reads as TGTGCCAGCTCACCACCGTGGCCCCCTGGAAAACTGTTTTTT.

The chain links TRBV30 to TRBJ1-5; no reliable D call. The germline CDR1 and CDR2 sequences are GTSNPN and SVGIG (reference sequence). This CDR3 region has 13 residues. The V gene lost 0 bases and the J gene lost 3 bases, with 6 bases spanning the gap. Written as DNA, the CDR3 is TGTGCCTGGAGTGTCTACGACAATCAGCCCCAGCATTTT. This gives the protein CAWSVYDNQPQHF.

The gene calls are TRBV29-1 and TRBJ1-1; D is ambiguous. The germline V gene encodes CDR1 SQVTM and CDR2 ANQGSEA. CDR3 length: 10 amino acids. Trimming removed 7 bases from V and 8 bases from J, with 11 bases in between. As DNA, the CDR3 is TGCAGCGCTCGGGAGAGCGAAGCTTTCTTT. It encodes CSARESEAFF.

This CDR3 reads CSVEDLTAVYGYTF. The CDR3 DNA reads as TGCAGCGTTGAAGACCTCACGGCAGTCTATGGCTACACCTTC. The genes are TRBV29-1 and TRBJ1-2; D is undetermined. Per the germline V gene, CDR1 is SQVTM and CDR2 is ANQGSEA. V lost 0 bases to trimming and J lost 4 bases, with 12 bases between them. CDR3 length equals 14 residues.

This clone was picked up a small number of times. J is TRBJ1-1 and V is TRBV7-9; TRBD1 might be the D (5 bases). The CDR3 has 13 residues. Germline CDR1 and CDR2: SEHNR and FQNEAQ (reference sequence). V was shortened by 6 bases and J by 4 bases, with 12 bases between the two germline ends. Here the CDR3 reads CASRPGLSTEAFF. In nucleotides, the CDR3 is TGTGCCAGCAGACCGGGACTTTCCACTGAAGCTTTCTTT.

As DNA, the CDR3 is TGTGCCAGCAGTTCGGCAGGGGATGGCTACACCTTC. Protein product: CASSSAGDGYTF. The V and J genes are TRBV6-5 and TRBJ1-2; a weak D match, TRBD1 (6 bases). The ends were cut back, 4 bases at V and 6 bases at J, with 9 bases in the middle. Germline assignment: CDR1 MNHEY and CDR2 SVGAGI. The CDR3 consists of 12 residues.

This clone was counted a few times. V is TRBV27 and J is TRBJ2-6, with 11 bases that match TRBD1. Germline V lookup: CDR1 MNHEY, CDR2 SMNVEV (reference sequence). J lost 2 bases, V lost 1 base, and 4 bases had no gene match. CDR3 length: 18 amino acids. DNA for the CDR3: TGTGCCAGCAGTTTATTCGGACAGGGGGCGGCTGGGGCCAACGTCCTGACTTTC. Encoded protein: CASSLFGQGAAGANVLTF.

The chain recombines TRBV27 with TRBJ1-2, with 8 nucleotides matching TRBD1. CDR1 is MNHEY and CDR2 is SMNVEV in the germline V gene (reference sequence). This CDR3 has 14 amino acids. The V gene end was trimmed by 6 bases and the J gene end by 2 bases; junction bases not matched to a gene: 5. The CDR3 loop reads CASSLRGLNYGYTF. CDR3 nucleotide sequence: TGTGCCAGCAGCCTCAGGGGGCTCAACTATGGCTACACCTTC.

The chain employs TRBV2 and TRBJ1-1; a possible D gene is TRBD1 (6 bases). Trimming pared 3 bases from V and 6 bases from J, leaving 11 bases between. From germline, CDR1 is SNHLY and CDR2 FYNNEI. This CDR3 spans 13 amino acids. The CDR3 region is CASSEQGFAEAFF. In nucleotides, the CDR3 is TGTGCCAGCAGTGAGCAGGGGTTCGCTGAAGCTTTCTTT.

The V call is TRBV2, the J call TRBJ2-2; D not certain. In germline, CDR1 is SNHLY, CDR2 FYNNEI. With 1 base removed from V and 3 bases from J, the gap between germline ends came to 6 bases. The CDR3 sequence is 14 residues long. The CDR3, as DNA: TGTGCCAGCAGTGAAGGGACCGACACCGGGGAGCTGTTTTTT. Translating gives CASSEGTDTGELFF. Filled out from reference TRBV2 and TRBJ2-2, the complete variable domain reads EPEVTQTPSHQVTQMGQEVILRCVPISNHLYFYWYRQILGQKVEFLVSFYNNEISEKSEIFDDQFSVERPDGSNFTLKIRSTKLEDSAMYFCASSEGTDTGELFFGEGSRLTVL.

The CDR3 DNA reads TGTGCCACCAGCAGAGATACAGCTAACTATGGCTACACCTTC. It codes for CATSRDTANYGYTF. The chain carries TRBV15 and TRBJ1-2; D gene uncertain. The CDR3 sequence is 14 residues long. Per germline, CDR1 LNHNV and CDR2 YYDKDF (reference sequence). With 0 bases removed from V and 0 bases from J, the gap between germline ends came to 5 bases.

This clone has just one count. The chain employs TRBV25-1 and TRBJ1-1; 7 bases fit TRBD1. This CDR3 has 14 amino acids. V lost 2 bases, J lost 11 bases, and 11 bases stayed unmatched. CDR1 and CDR2 from the germline V gene are MGHDK and SYGVNS. The CDR3 DNA reads TGTGCCAGCAGTGAACTTCGGCCAGGGGGGCTTGCTTTCTTT. This encodes CASSELRPGGLAFF.

This chain connects TRBV11-2 to TRBJ2-7, with 9 bases aligning to TRBD1. The germline V gene encodes CDR1 SGHAT and CDR2 FQNNGV. This CDR3 spans 14 amino acids. Losses at the gene ends were 5 bases for V and 3 bases for J; bases not matched to a gene: 5. CDR3 nucleotide sequence: TGTGCCAGCAGCGCGGGACAGGGCCTCTACGAGCAGTACTTC. As protein: CASSAGQGLYEQYF. The variable domain in full, with the rest retrieved from reference TRBV11-2 and TRBJ2-7, is EAGVAQSPRYKIIEKRQSVAFWCNPISGHATLYWYQQILGQGPKLLIQFQNNGVVDDSQLPKDRFSAERLKGVDSTLKIQPAKLEDSAVYLCASSAGQGLYEQYFGPGTRLTVT.

The chain uses TRBV18 and TRBJ1-1; 7 nucleotides agree with TRBD1. The CDR3 is made up of 13 amino acids. V dropped 5 bases and J dropped 3; count of bases not matched to a gene: 3. In germline, CDR1 is KGHSH, CDR2 LQKENI. This CDR3 is CASSRDRHTEAFF. CDR3 sequence (DNA): TGTGCCAGCTCAAGGGACAGACACACTGAAGCTTTCTTT. Combining the CDR3 with reference TRBV18 and TRBJ1-1 gives the whole variable domain NAGVMQNPRHLVRRRGQEARLRCSPMKGHSHVYWYRQLPEEGLKFMVYLQKENIIDESGMPKERFSAEFPKEGPSILRIQQVVRGDSAAYFCASSRDRHTEAFFGQGTRLTVV.

The gene calls are TRBV6-5 and TRBJ2-7; the D is unclear. The V gene's germline CDR1 is MNHEY and CDR2 SVGAGI. This CDR3 comprises 12 residues. V was cut by 3 bases and J by 3 bases, with 6 bases left in between. The CDR3 nucleotides read TGTGCCAGCAGTTATGCTGGCTACGAGCAGTACTTC. Encoded protein: CASSYAGYEQYF.